The 20 T cell receptor beta chains below all came from one sample that was sequenced in a study of T cell clonality in common variable immunodeficiency. Study outcomes and limitations: In common variable immunodeficiency, TCR beta chains reportedly carried fewer deletions and N-nucleotide insertions.

Assay used: immunoSEQ multiplex PCR; TCRdb lists only in-frame clones, some missing. Observed in the sample are around 40,000 clones, none of them singletons. No antigen is known for these receptors. Sequenced: peripheral blood mononuclear cells. The receptors here all came from a human donor with common variable immunodeficiency.

In the case of this clone: The read halts 3 residues ahead of the CDR3 end, with the missing end drawn from the germline J gene. The V and J genes are TRBV30 and TRBJ1-2; 7 bases map to TRBD1. Germline loops: CDR1 GTSNPN, CDR2 SVGIG (reference sequence). The CDR3 sequence is 15 residues long. J lost 4 bases, V lost 1 base, and 9 bases had no gene match. The CDR3 loop is CAWSERRGLTYGYTF. CDR3 bases read: TGTGCCTGGAGTGAACGAAGGGGGCTGACCTATGGC.

In this sample, this clone turned up many times. The read ends 3 residues before the CDR3 terminus; that terminus is restored from the germline J gene. This sequence joins TRBV19 and TRBJ2-2; D is perhaps TRBD2 (6 bases). This CDR3 is 14 amino acids long. The V and J ends lost 3 bases and 4 bases respectively, with 9 bases between them. The germline CDR1 and CDR2 sequences are LNHDA and SQIVND (reference sequence). CDR3 sequence reads: CASSITSTTGELFF. Incomplete CDR3 DNA: TGTGCCAGTAGTATCACTAGCACCACCGGGGAG.

The part of the CDR3 DNA that was read is TGTGCCAGTAGTAGGGCAGGACTTAATGAG. This encodes CASSRAGLNE. The CDR3 reads in full as CASSRAGLNEQFF. V is TRBV19 and J is TRBJ2-1; the D gene is possibly TRBD2 (5 bases). Sequencing ends 3 residues short of the CDR3 end; the germline J gene provides the rest. The CDR3 runs to 13 residues. Germline V lookup: CDR1 LNHDA, CDR2 SQIVND (reference sequence). V lost 4 bases and J 7 bases, leaving 11 bases between the germline ends.

The table lists this clone with a few counts. Sequencing ends 3 residues short of the CDR3 end; the germline J gene provides the rest. The chain recombines TRBV19 with TRBJ1-6; D might be TRBD1 (6 bases). V shed 7 bases and J shed 5 bases, with 15 bases lying between them. The V gene's germline CDR1 is LNHDA and CDR2 SQIVND (reference sequence). This CDR3 comprises 15 residues. The CDR3 bases that were read are TGTGCCAGTACCTCGGGACAACCTAATAATTCACCC. It is translated as CASTSGQPNNSP. The full CDR3 protein is CASTSGQPNNSPLHF.

This clone came up a few times. The CDR3 extends 3 residues past the end of the read, so its final part is completed from the germline J gene. The V gene is TRBV11-3, the J gene TRBJ2-7, with a weak D call TRBD2 (5 bases). Trimming took 2 bases from V and 5 from J, leaving 7 bases between them. The CDR3 sequence is 12 residues long. Germline CDR1 and CDR2: SGHNT and YENEEA. CDR3 bases read: TGTGCCAGCAGCTTAAGCGGACACGAG. This gives the protein CASSLSGHE. The entire CDR3 sequence reads CASSLSGHEQYF. Full variable domain (remainder filled in from reference TRBV11-3 and TRBJ2-7): EAGVVQSPRYKIIEKKQPVAFWCNPISGHNTLYWYLQNLGQGPELLIRYENEEAVDDSQLPKDRFSAERLKGVDSTLKIQPAELGDSAVYLCASSLSGHEQYFGPGTRLTVT.

This clone showed up many times. The read ends 3 residues early relative to the CDR3; the germline J gene fills the gap. The chain couples TRBV19 to TRBJ1-5; the D gene is possibly TRBD1 (6 bases). V lost 3 bases and J 5 bases, leaving 14 bases between the germline ends. The germline V gene has CDR1 LNHDA and CDR2 SQIVND (reference sequence). The CDR3 length is 15 residues. The covered CDR3 bases are TGTGCCAGTAGTATTTTGGGGGCAGGCGATCAGCCC. Encoded protein: CASSILGAGDQP. The CDR3 as a whole reads CASSILGAGDQPQHF. Together with reference TRBV19 and TRBJ1-5, the CDR3 gives the full variable domain: DGGITQSPKYLFRKEGQNVTLSCEQNLNHDAMYWYRQDPGQGLRLIYYSQIVNDFQKGDIAEGYSVSREKKESFPLTVTSAQKNPTAFYLCASSILGAGDQPQHFGDGTRLSIL.

This clone was seen a handful of times. Coverage ceases 3 residues before the CDR3 finishes, and the germline J gene fills in the end. The chain employs TRBV2 and TRBJ1-3, with TRBD1 as a possible D gene (5 bases). Germline assignment: CDR1 SNHLY and CDR2 FYNNEI. V lost 3 bases and J 6 bases, leaving 12 bases between the germline ends. The CDR3 consists of 14 residues. This CDR3 is CASSENQGLNTIYF. The sequenced part of the CDR3 DNA is TGTGCCAGCAGTGAGAACCAGGGTTTAAACACC. Full variable domain (outside the CDR3, taken from reference TRBV2 and TRBJ1-3): EPEVTQTPSHQVTQMGQEVILRCVPISNHLYFYWYRQILGQKVEFLVSFYNNEISEKSEIFDDQFSVERPDGSNFTLKIRSTKLEDSAMYFCASSENQGLNTIYFGEGSWLTVV.

This clone was observed many times. CDR3 DNA (partial): TGTGCCAGCAGCAGAGTAACTAGCACAGATACG. Amino acids: CASSRVTSTDT. The full CDR3 protein is CASSRVTSTDTQYF. The rearrangement links TRBV11-2 to TRBJ2-3; D not certain. From the germline J gene comes the end of the CDR3, since the read stops 3 residues before it. CDR1 and CDR2 (germline): SGHAT, FQNNGV. V lost 5 bases, J lost 0 bases, and 9 bases lay in between. This CDR3 has 14 amino acids.

This clone was seen a handful of times. The CDR3 end is not reached by the read, which stops 3 residues before it; the germline J gene fills it in. The J gene is TRBJ2-4, the V gene TRBV6-2 or TRBV6-3, with TRBD1 matching over 9 bases. The CDR3 spans 11 residues. Germline V gene data show CDR1 as MNHEY and CDR2 as SVGEGT. The sequenced part of the CDR3 DNA is TGTGCCAGCAATGACAGGGGGTTT. This encodes CASNDRGF. The whole CDR3 reads CASNDRGFQYF.

This clone was observed at least ten times. The DNA ends 3 residues before the CDR3 does, and the rest of the CDR3 is filled in from the germline J gene. The gene calls are TRBV5-1 and TRBJ1-4; TRBD1 matches 8 bases. V gave up 0 bases and J gave up 7 bases; unmatched junction bases: 2. This CDR3 comprises 14 residues. Germline V CDR1 and CDR2: SGHRS, YFSETQ. CDR3 region: CASSLEQGGEKLFF. The DNA read from the CDR3 is TGCGCCAGCAGCTTGGAACAGGGGGGTGAAAAA.

This clone has ten or more counts. The read comes to an end 3 residues before the CDR3 does, leaving the germline J gene to fill in the end. The genes are TRBV30 and TRBJ1-2, with D possibly being TRBD1 (6 bases). The germline V gene encodes CDR1 GTSNPN and CDR2 SVGIG (reference sequence). The length of the CDR3 is 14 residues. V was shortened by 2 bases and J by 2 bases, with 12 bases between the two germline ends. The CDR3 sequence: CAWSQGRKNYGYTF. CDR3 DNA, as far as it was read: TGTGCCTGGAGTCAGGGGCGTAAAAACTATGGC.

This clone was seen ten or more times. With the read ending 3 residues before the CDR3 end, the germline J gene is used to fill in that end. The V gene is TRBV4-1, the J gene TRBJ2-7; tentative D call: TRBD1 (5 bases). The V gene lost 0 bases and the J gene lost 2 bases, with 11 bases spanning the gap. The CDR3 covers 15 residues. Germline loops: CDR1 MGHRA, CDR2 YSYEKL. Here the CDR3 reads CASSQEGPGPYEQYF. The sequenced CDR3 bases are TGCGCCAGCAGCCAAGAAGGTCCAGGGCCCTACGAG.

This clone was detected a few times. The read ends 3 residues shy of where the CDR3 ends; the end is completed using the germline J gene. The rearrangement links TRBV6-1 to TRBJ2-5, with TRBD2 matching over 12 bases. CDR3 length: 15 amino acids. The V and J ends lost 2 bases and 4 bases, in that order; junction bases with no gene match: 2. CDR1 is MNHNS, CDR2 SASEGT, per germline. CDR3 region: CASSELAGGSETQYF. CDR3 bases read: TGTGCCAGCAGTGAACTAGCGGGGGGGTCAGAGACC.

This clone occurred many times. The read halts 3 residues ahead of the CDR3 end, with the missing end drawn from the germline J gene. The J gene is TRBJ1-1, the V gene TRBV2, with D perhaps matching TRBD1 (6 bases). V shed 6 bases and J shed 4 bases, with 9 bases lying between them. The CDR3 loop spans 12 amino acids. The germline V gene has CDR1 SNHLY and CDR2 FYNNEI. CDR3 residues: CASSRGLTEAFF. The DNA read from the CDR3 is TGTGCCAGCAGCAGGGGCCTCACTGAA.

This clone was recorded many times. The CDR3 end lies 3 residues beyond the end of the read and is filled in from the germline J gene. This chain joins TRBV5-1 and TRBJ1-2; D perhaps matches TRBD1 (5 bases). This CDR3 is built from 16 residues. Looked up from germline, CDR1 is SGHRS and CDR2 is YFSETQ. Trimming stripped 0 bases from V and 0 bases from J, with 12 bases between. CDR3 sequence: CASSLVGGTSNYGYTF. The covered CDR3 bases are TGCGCCAGCAGCTTGGTTGGGGGGACTTCTAACTATGGC. The complete variable domain, with remaining parts taken from reference TRBV5-1 and TRBJ1-2, reads KAGVTQTPRYLIKTRGQQVTLSCSPISGHRSVSWYQQTPGQGLQFLFEYFSETQRNKGNFPGRFSGRQFSNSRSEMNVSTLELGDSALYLCASSLVGGTSNYGYTFGSGTRLTVV.

The table lists this clone with many counts. The sequenced fragment ends 3 residues before the CDR3 boundary, so the rest is inferred from the germline J gene. The V and J genes are TRBV29-1 and TRBJ2-1; a weak D match, TRBD2 (5 bases). CDR3 size: 13 residues. V dropped 6 bases and J dropped 4 bases, with 13 bases sitting between them. CDR1 and CDR2 (germline): SQVTM, ANQGSEA. The CDR3 bases that were read are TGCAGCGTGTCTGGACTGGGTTACAATGAG. This encodes CSVSGLGYNE. The CDR3, in full, reads CSVSGLGYNEQFF.

This clone came up many times. The read ends 3 residues shy of where the CDR3 ends; the end is completed using the germline J gene. The rearrangement joins TRBV7-2 to TRBJ2-1, with D perhaps given as TRBD1 or TRBD2 (5 bases each). The CDR3 is 12 residues long. The germline V gene has CDR1 SGHTA and CDR2 FQGNSA. V was pared by 7 bases and J by 6 bases, with 10 bases between. This CDR3 is CASKMRGNEQFF. CDR3 DNA, as far as it was read: TGTGCCAGCAAGATGAGGGGCAATGAG.

The table lists this clone with many counts. The CDR3 is CSVVEWGRWSEAFF. The CDR3 DNA, read in part, is TGCAGCGTTGTGGAGTGGGGGCGCTGGTCTGAA. The rearrangement joins TRBV29-1 to TRBJ1-1, with D possibly being TRBD1 (6 bases). The CDR3 goes on 3 residues after the read ends, and that part is filled in from the germline J gene. This CDR3 has 14 residues. The V end was cut by 4 bases, the J end by 6 bases, with 18 bases between. Germline V CDR1 and CDR2: SQVTM, ANQGSEA.

A word on this clone: The CDR3 is cut off 3 residues early in the read; its end comes from the germline J gene. The J gene is TRBJ2-1, the V gene TRBV19; D unresolved. Germline assignment: CDR1 LNHDA and CDR2 SQIVND (reference sequence). CDR3 length: 13 amino acids. The V end was cut by 4 bases, the J end by 7 bases, with 11 bases between. CDR3 DNA (partial): TGTGCCAGTAGTACAGTGAACGGGAATGAG. Encoded protein: CASSTVNGNE. The CDR3 reads in full as CASSTVNGNEQFF.

This clone has a count of ten or more. The CDR3 end lies 3 residues beyond the end of the read and is filled in from the germline J gene. The rearrangement links TRBV5-6 to TRBJ1-2, with D maybe TRBD1 (6 bases). Per the germline V gene, CDR1 is SGHDT and CDR2 is YYEEEE. Trimming removed 4 bases from V and 6 bases from J, with 13 bases in between. The CDR3 consists of 13 residues. The CDR3 loop reads CASSPGPGDGYTF. CDR3 DNA, as far as it was read: TGTGCCAGCAGCCCCGGGCCAGGGGATGGC.